This is a list of T cell receptor beta chains from one sample in a study of beta chain features in type 1 diabetes. Produced via immunoSEQ multiplex PCR; TCRdb's table is partial and in-frame only. The repertoire holds hundreds of thousands of clones, with about 14% as singletons. Input material: naive CD4+ T cells from blood. These receptors were taken from a man aged 18-30 years in good health. Each CDR3 is given with its conserved first and last residue. The D gene is left open where the match is weak. The size field is filled for only some rows; it gives once, few, many or a size class.

j_call,d_call,clone_size,v_call,cdr3_aa,cdr3_nt
TRBJ1-1,TRBD1,-,TRBV11-1,CASTPGDRGNTEAFF,TGTGCCAGCACCCCTGGGGACAGGGGGAACACTGAAGCTTTCTTT
TRBJ2-2,TRBD2,few,TRBV27,CASTNYGGGRVTGELFF,TGTGCCAGCACCAATTATGGCGGGGGAAGAGTCACCGGGGAGCTGTTTTTT
TRBJ1-5,TRBD1,-,TRBV5-6,CASRPTGRNQPQHF,TGTGCCAGCAGACCGACAGGGCGCAATCAGCCCCAGCATTTT
TRBJ2-2,-,few,TRBV6-6,CASSYSAANTGELFF,TGTGCCAGCAGTTACTCGGCTGCGAACACCGGGGAGCTGTTTTTT
TRBJ2-1,TRBD2,few,TRBV11-2,CASSSLARTSGSNEQFF,TGTGCCAGCAGCTCGCTAGCGAGGACTAGCGGGAGCAATGAGCAGTTCTTC
TRBJ2-7,TRBD1,few,TRBV4-2,CASSLGQARDEQYF,TGTGCCAGCAGCCTAGGACAGGCCAGGGACGAGCAGTACTTC
TRBJ2-1,-,few,TRBV7-2,CASSLEPGTYNEQFF,TGTGCCAGCAGCTTAGAGCCAGGAACCTACAATGAGCAGTTCTTC
TRBJ1-2,TRBD1,few,TRBV9,CASSEKGQVLNYGYTF,TGTGCCAGCAGCGAGAAGGGACAGGTCCTTAACTATGGCTACACCTTC
TRBJ1-3,-,few,TRBV12-5,CASGLVLAGIPGNTIYF,TGTGCTAGTGGTTTGGTCCTCGCAGGGATCCCTGGAAACACCATATATTTT
TRBJ2-1,-,-,TRBV10-3,CAISENRYEQFF,TGTGCCATCAGTGAGAACAGGTATGAGCAGTTCTTC
TRBJ2-1,TRBD1,-,TRBV7-2,CATTGYNEQFF,TGTGCCACGACAGGGTACAATGAGCAGTTCTTC
TRBJ2-7,TRBD1,few,TRBV7-2,CASSVTGTVNEQYF,TGTGCCAGCAGCGTGACCGGGACAGTAAATGAGCAGTACTTC
TRBJ2-6,-,few,TRBV30,CAWSRVAGANVLTF,TGTGCCTGGAGCAGAGTCGCTGGGGCCAACGTCCTGACTTTC
TRBJ2-1,TRBD2,few,TRBV15,CATSRSGLAGIEQFF,TGTGCCACCAGCAGGTCGGGACTAGCGGGAATTGAGCAGTTCTTC
TRBJ2-5,-,-,TRBV9,CASSVAQQETQYF,TGTGCCAGCAGCGTAGCTCAACAAGAGACCCAGTACTTC
TRBJ2-7,-,-,TRBV27,CASSTRVNPRYEQYF,TGTGCCAGCAGTACCAGGGTAAACCCCCGCTACGAGCAGTACTTC
TRBJ1-3,-,few,TRBV30,CAWSVHLQGSENTIYF,TGTGCCTGGAGTGTACACCTACAGGGTTCGGAAAACACCATATATTTT
TRBJ2-5,TRBD2,-,TRBV7-2,CASSLGLVYGETQYF,TGTGCCAGCAGCCTCGGACTAGTGTACGGAGAGACCCAGTACTTC
TRBJ2-2,-,-,TRBV9,CASSVVSGELFF,TGTGCCAGCAGCGTAGTATCCGGGGAGCTGTTTTTT
TRBJ2-3,TRBD2,few,TRBV6-5,CASSLKTSGGTDTQYF,TGTGCCAGCAGTTTAAAGACTAGCGGGGGCACAGATACGCAGTATTTT
TRBJ1-2,-,-,TRBV2,CASSGQAIGYTF,TGTGCCAGCAGTGGACAGGCCATCGGCTACACCTTC
TRBJ2-5,TRBD2,once,TRBV5-4,CASSLAGGNQETQYF,TGTGCCAGCAGCTTGGCCGGGGGGAATCAAGAGACCCAGTACTTC
TRBJ1-4,-,few,TRBV7-9,CASSLRTGTENEKLFF,TGTGCCAGCAGCTTACGGACCGGGACGGAGAATGAAAAACTGTTTTTT
TRBJ2-1,TRBD1,few,TRBV29-1,CSVGDRAAYNEQFF,TGCAGCGTTGGGGACAGGGCAGCGTACAATGAGCAGTTCTTC
TRBJ1-5,-,-,TRBV4-2,CASSWGIFSNQPQHF,TGTGCCAGCAGCTGGGGAATTTTTAGCAATCAGCCCCAGCATTTT
TRBJ2-2,TRBD2,-,TRBV4-2,CASSPLGRGAGIFTGELFF,TGTGCCAGCAGCCCCCTGGGGCGGGGGGCAGGAATTTTCACCGGGGAGCTGTTTTTT
TRBJ2-2,-,few,TRBV9,CASSVGFANTGELFF,TGTGCCAGCAGCGTGGGGTTCGCGAACACCGGGGAGCTGTTTTTT
TRBJ2-7,-,few,TRBV28,CASSPRDHYEQYF,TGTGCCAGCAGTCCTAGGGACCACTACGAGCAGTACTTC
TRBJ2-1,TRBD2,few,TRBV19,CASSFGLAGGGLPYNEQFF,TGTGCCAGTAGTTTCGGACTAGCGGGAGGGGGCCTCCCCTACAATGAGCAGTTCTTC
TRBJ1-1,TRBD1,-,TRBV5-1,CASSLEGGAQKAFF,TGCGCCAGCAGCTTGGAAGGGGGCGCTCAGAAGGCTTTCTTT
TRBJ1-1,-,few,TRBV28,CASRGTGSPEAFF,TGTGCCAGCAGAGGTACAGGGAGCCCTGAAGCTTTCTTT
TRBJ2-1,TRBD1,-,TRBV18,CASSPAIQGAVGEQFF,TGTGCCAGCTCACCAGCTATACAGGGGGCCGTTGGTGAGCAGTTCTTC
TRBJ1-1,-,few,TRBV5-1,CASSLAGALNTEAFF,TGCGCCAGCAGCTTGGCCGGGGCCCTGAACACTGAAGCTTTCTTT
TRBJ2-1,TRBD2,-,TRBV7-6,CASRPLSGASYNEQFF,TGTGCCAGCAGACCCCTTAGCGGGGCGTCCTACAATGAGCAGTTCTTC
TRBJ2-1,TRBD2,-,TRBV6-4,CASSQQLAVPYNEQFF,TGTGCCAGCAGCCAACAGCTAGCGGTTCCCTACAATGAGCAGTTCTTC
TRBJ2-7,-,-,TRBV7-2,CASSFGTGYYEQYF,TGTGCCAGCAGCTTCGGTACAGGGTACTACGAGCAGTACTTC
TRBJ2-2,-,-,TRBV6-5,CASSYRLTGELFF,TGTGCCAGCAGTTACCGTCTCACCGGGGAGCTGTTTTTT
TRBJ2-2,-,few,TRBV29-1,CSGRRGSGTGELFF,TGCAGCGGCCGCAGGGGATCGGGCACCGGGGAGCTGTTTTTT
TRBJ2-7,TRBD1,-,TRBV28,CASSLTGQVPYEQYF,TGTGCCAGCAGTTTAACGGGACAGGTACCCTACGAGCAGTACTTC
TRBJ2-7,-,few,TRBV5-8,CASSLWPDRTYEQYF,TGTGCCAGCAGCTTGTGGCCAGATAGAACCTACGAGCAGTACTTC
TRBJ2-5,-,-,TRBV7-3,CASSLYGGGDGTQYF,TGTGCCAGCAGCTTATACGGGGGAGGCGACGGGACCCAGTACTTC
TRBJ2-1,-,few,TRBV25-1,CASSEGLRLGEQFF,TGTGCCAGCAGTGAAGGTTTGAGGTTAGGGGAGCAGTTCTTC
TRBJ2-7,-,few,TRBV6-6,CASSYGDAYEQYF,TGTGCCAGCAGTTACGGGGACGCCTACGAGCAGTACTTC
TRBJ2-5,TRBD1,-,TRBV7-3,CASSARGTDIQETQYF,TGTGCCAGCAGCGCGCGAGGGACAGATATCCAAGAGACCCAGTACTTC
TRBJ1-4,-,few,TRBV5-8,CASSLGQLNEKLFF,TGTGCCAGCAGCTTGGGACAGCTTAATGAAAAACTGTTTTTT
TRBJ2-6,-,few,TRBV27,CASSKRQDLYSGANVLTF,TGTGCCAGCAGTAAAAGACAGGACCTTTACTCTGGGGCCAACGTCCTGACTTTC
TRBJ1-2,-,few,TRBV18,CASSPEGYYGYTF,TGTGCCAGCTCACCAGAGGGGTACTATGGCTACACCTTC
TRBJ1-1,-,few,TRBV29-1,CSVFSGNTEAFF,TGCAGCGTTTTTTCCGGAAACACTGAAGCTTTCTTT
TRBJ1-6,-,-,TRBV5-6,CASSLGVRNSPLHF,TGTGCCAGCAGCTTAGGGGTGAGGAATTCACCCCTCCACTTT
TRBJ2-1,-,few,TRBV5-8,CASITASWYKTFF,TGTGCCAGCATCACGGCATCGTGGTATAAGACGTTCTTC
TRBJ2-1,TRBD2,-,TRBV27,CASSTQGLAGGQFF,TGTGCCAGCAGTACGCAGGGACTAGCGGGGGGGCAGTTCTTC
TRBJ1-1,-,-,TRBV7-9,CASSFFSAFLNTEAFF,TGTGCCAGCAGCTTCTTCAGCGCATTTCTGAACACTGAAGCTTTCTTT
TRBJ1-1,TRBD1,-,TRBV29-1,CSVIKEGTGKVTEAFF,TGCAGCGTGATTAAGGAAGGGACAGGGAAGGTAACTGAAGCTTTCTTT
TRBJ1-1,-,-,TRBV7-2,CASSLPKNAGTEAFF,TGTGCCAGCAGCTTGCCCAAAAACGCGGGCACTGAAGCTTTCTTT
TRBJ2-7,-,-,TRBV5-1,CASSFSGEIFEQYF,TGCGCCAGCAGCTTTTCGGGGGAGATATTCGAGCAGTACTTC
TRBJ2-5,-,-,TRBV19,CASSGQSQETQYF,TGTGCCAGTAGCGGACAGTCCCAAGAGACCCAGTACTTC
TRBJ2-5,-,-,TRBV30,CAWSESGSTQYF,TGTGCCTGGAGTGAATCGGGGTCAACCCAGTACTTC
TRBJ2-5,TRBD2,-,TRBV7-2,CASRPGLAFKAILETQYF,TGTGCCAGCAGACCGGGACTAGCCTTTAAGGCTATTCTAGAGACCCAGTACTTC
TRBJ2-5,-,few,TRBV9,CASSVTSSQETQYF,TGTGCCAGCAGCGTTACAAGCAGCCAAGAGACCCAGTACTTC
TRBJ1-4,TRBD1,few,TRBV5-6,CASSSRDRGRPNEKLFF,TGTGCCAGCAGCTCCCGGGACAGGGGGCGCCCAAATGAAAAACTGTTTTTT